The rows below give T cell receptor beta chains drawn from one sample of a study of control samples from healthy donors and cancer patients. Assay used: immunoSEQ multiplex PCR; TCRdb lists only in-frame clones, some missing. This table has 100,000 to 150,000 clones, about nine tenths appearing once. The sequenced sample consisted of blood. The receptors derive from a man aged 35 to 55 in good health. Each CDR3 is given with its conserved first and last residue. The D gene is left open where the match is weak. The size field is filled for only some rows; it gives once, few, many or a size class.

CDR3aa: CASSLGDSRFYEQYF
CDR3nt: TGTGCCAGCAGCTTGGGGGACAGTCGGTTTTACGAGCAGTACTTC
j_gene: TRBJ2-7
v_gene: TRBV5-6
d_gene: TRBD1
len: 15
abundance: once

CDR3aa: CATSESPGVGRRTEAFF
CDR3nt: TGTGCCACCAGTGAATCGCCAGGGGTGGGTCGTCGCACTGAAGCTTTCTTT
j_gene: TRBJ1-1
v_gene: TRBV24-1
d_gene: -
len: 17
abundance: -

CDR3aa: CASSTGTGGYEQYF
CDR3nt: TGTGCCAGTAGTACCGGGACGGGAGGCTACGAGCAGTACTTC
j_gene: TRBJ2-7
v_gene: TRBV19
d_gene: TRBD2
len: 14
abundance: -

CDR3aa: CASSPQGSYEQYF
CDR3nt: TGCGCCAGCAGCCCACAGGGGTCCTACGAGCAGTACTTC
j_gene: TRBJ2-7
v_gene: TRBV4-1
d_gene: TRBD1
len: 13
abundance: -

CDR3aa: CASSTPYEQYF
CDR3nt: TGTGCCAGCAGTACCCCCTACGAGCAGTACTTC
j_gene: TRBJ2-7
v_gene: TRBV6-6
d_gene: -
len: 11
abundance: -

CDR3aa: CASISGTVSYEQYF
CDR3nt: TGTGCCAGCATCAGCGGGACGGTCTCTTACGAGCAGTACTTC
j_gene: TRBJ2-7
v_gene: TRBV6-5
d_gene: TRBD2
len: 14
abundance: -

CDR3aa: CASSRNPTATNEKLFF
CDR3nt: TGTGCCAGCAGTCGGAACCCAACTGCAACTAATGAAAAACTGTTTTTT
j_gene: TRBJ1-4
v_gene: TRBV3-1/TRBV3-2
d_gene: -
len: 16
abundance: -

CDR3aa: CASSLAQQLFTDTQYF
CDR3nt: TGTGCCAGCAGCTTAGCTCAGCAGCTGTTCACAGATACGCAGTATTTT
j_gene: TRBJ2-3
v_gene: TRBV7-6
d_gene: -
len: 16
abundance: -

CDR3aa: CTIHPSTDTQYF
CDR3nt: TGCACCATACACCCTAGCACAGATACGCAGTATTTT
j_gene: TRBJ2-3
v_gene: TRBV1
d_gene: -
len: 12
abundance: -

CDR3aa: CASTLPPGGGGTDTQYF
CDR3nt: TGTGCCAGCACCCTCCCCCCTGGCGGAGGAGGCACAGATACGCAGTATTTT
j_gene: TRBJ2-3
v_gene: TRBV28
d_gene: -
len: 17
abundance: -

CDR3aa: CASTGPNLETQYF
CDR3nt: TGTGCCAGCACCGGGCCTAACCTAGAGACCCAGTACTTC
j_gene: TRBJ2-5
v_gene: TRBV9
d_gene: -
len: 13
abundance: -

CDR3aa: CASSLGELNNQPQHF
CDR3nt: TGTGCCAGCAGCTTAGGCGAACTGAACAATCAGCCCCAGCATTTT
j_gene: TRBJ1-5
v_gene: TRBV7-8
d_gene: -
len: 15
abundance: -

CDR3aa: CASSSTGNTEAFF
CDR3nt: TGCGCCAGCAGCTCAACAGGGAACACTGAAGCTTTCTTT
j_gene: TRBJ1-1
v_gene: TRBV5-1
d_gene: -
len: 13
abundance: -

CDR3aa: CASLGQINQPQHF
CDR3nt: TGTGCCAGCCTGGGACAGATCAATCAGCCCCAGCATTTT
j_gene: TRBJ1-5
v_gene: TRBV2
d_gene: TRBD1
len: 13
abundance: -

CDR3aa: CASSPTGQGLYGYTF
CDR3nt: TGTGCCAGCAGCCCCACTGGACAGGGCCTATATGGCTACACCTTC
j_gene: TRBJ1-2
v_gene: TRBV6-5
d_gene: TRBD1
len: 15
abundance: -

CDR3aa: CASSLVATSTEAFF
CDR3nt: TGCGCCAGCAGCTTGGTGGCCACCTCCACTGAAGCTTTCTTT
j_gene: TRBJ1-1
v_gene: TRBV5-1
d_gene: -
len: 14
abundance: once

CDR3aa: CASSSTGTGQTEAFF
CDR3nt: TGTGCCAGCAGTTCCACCGGGACAGGGCAGACTGAAGCTTTCTTT
j_gene: TRBJ1-1
v_gene: TRBV28
d_gene: TRBD1
len: 15
abundance: -

CDR3aa: CAWDRGGEQYF
CDR3nt: TGTGCCTGGGACAGGGGGGGCGAGCAGTACTTC
j_gene: TRBJ2-7
v_gene: TRBV30
d_gene: TRBD1
len: 11
abundance: -

CDR3aa: CASTTTGNTDTQYF
CDR3nt: TGCGCCAGCACAACGACAGGGAACACAGATACGCAGTATTTT
j_gene: TRBJ2-3
v_gene: TRBV5-1
d_gene: TRBD1
len: 14
abundance: -

CDR3aa: CSARIVDGYTF
CDR3nt: TGCAGTGCTAGAATAGTAGATGGCTACACCTTC
j_gene: TRBJ1-2
v_gene: TRBV20-1
d_gene: -
len: 11
abundance: -

CDR3aa: CASNQGNSPLHF
CDR3nt: TGTGCCAGCAATCAGGGCAATTCACCCCTCCACTTT
j_gene: TRBJ1-6
v_gene: TRBV6-5
d_gene: -
len: 12
abundance: -

CDR3aa: CASSVAPGGNTYGYTF
CDR3nt: TGTGCCAGCAGCGTAGCCCCGGGTGGGAATACCTATGGCTACACCTTC
j_gene: TRBJ1-2
v_gene: TRBV9
d_gene: -
len: 16
abundance: -

CDR3aa: CASSSTGRDSPLHF
CDR3nt: TGTGCCAGCAGCTCGACAGGGAGGGATTCACCCCTCCACTTT
j_gene: TRBJ1-6
v_gene: TRBV28
d_gene: TRBD1
len: 14
abundance: -

CDR3aa: CASSEIISNYGYTF
CDR3nt: TGCGCCAGCAGTGAAATAATATCTAACTATGGCTACACCTTC
j_gene: TRBJ1-2
v_gene: TRBV10-2
d_gene: -
len: 14
abundance: few

CDR3aa: CASSENTGELFF
CDR3nt: TGTGCCAGCAGCGAAAACACCGGGGAGCTGTTTTTT
j_gene: TRBJ2-2
v_gene: TRBV3-1/TRBV3-2
d_gene: -
len: 12
abundance: -

CDR3aa: CASSRQGLGEKLFF
CDR3nt: TGCGCCAGCAGCCGACAGGGACTTGGTGAAAAACTGTTTTTT
j_gene: TRBJ1-4
v_gene: TRBV5-1
d_gene: TRBD1
len: 14
abundance: -

CDR3aa: CASSLGDTYEQYF
CDR3nt: TGCGCCAGCAGCTTGGGGGACACCTACGAGCAGTACTTC
j_gene: TRBJ2-7
v_gene: TRBV5-1
d_gene: -
len: 13
abundance: -

CDR3aa: CASSYSRGSSYEQYF
CDR3nt: TGTGCCAGCAGTTACTCGAGGGGGAGCTCCTACGAGCAGTACTTC
j_gene: TRBJ2-7
v_gene: TRBV6-5
d_gene: -
len: 15
abundance: once

CDR3aa: CASPPSGRRSYNEQFF
CDR3nt: TGTGCCAGCCCTCCATCTGGGCGCCGCTCCTACAATGAGCAGTTCTTC
j_gene: TRBJ2-1
v_gene: TRBV28
d_gene: -
len: 16
abundance: -

CDR3aa: CASHQTSGYTDTQYF
CDR3nt: TGTGCCAGTCATCAGACTAGCGGATACACAGATACGCAGTATTTT
j_gene: TRBJ2-3
v_gene: TRBV19
d_gene: TRBD2
len: 15
abundance: -

CDR3aa: CASSYFQGPLHF
CDR3nt: TGTGCCAGCAGTTATTTTCAGGGACCCCTCCACTTT
j_gene: TRBJ1-6
v_gene: TRBV11-2
d_gene: -
len: 12
abundance: few

CDR3aa: CASSRIRTSGSLETQYF
CDR3nt: TGTGCCAGCAGTCGAATAAGGACTAGCGGGAGCCTAGAGACCCAGTACTTC
j_gene: TRBJ2-5
v_gene: TRBV6-6
d_gene: TRBD2
len: 17
abundance: -

CDR3aa: CASSVRDRGPEQYF
CDR3nt: TGTGCCAGCAGCGTCCGGGACAGGGGCCCCGAGCAGTACTTC
j_gene: TRBJ2-7
v_gene: TRBV7-9
d_gene: TRBD1
len: 14
abundance: few

CDR3aa: CASSDEGQHNEQFF
CDR3nt: TGTGCCAGTTCAGACGAGGGGCAGCACAATGAGCAGTTCTTC
j_gene: TRBJ2-1
v_gene: TRBV7-9
d_gene: -
len: 14
abundance: -

CDR3aa: CASSSGTIALHF
CDR3nt: TGTGCCAGCAGCTCAGGGACCATCGCCCTCCACTTT
j_gene: TRBJ1-6
v_gene: TRBV11-2
d_gene: -
len: 12
abundance: -

CDR3aa: CASSFGVSPTDTQYF
CDR3nt: TGTGCCAGCAGCTTCGGTGTCTCGCCCACAGATACGCAGTATTTT
j_gene: TRBJ2-3
v_gene: TRBV7-9
d_gene: -
len: 15
abundance: -

CDR3aa: CASSRDRGLIEAFF
CDR3nt: TGCGCCAGCAGTAGGGACAGGGGATTGATTGAAGCTTTCTTT
j_gene: TRBJ1-1
v_gene: TRBV5-1
d_gene: TRBD1
len: 14
abundance: once

CDR3aa: CATSRPTTGRSEKLFF
CDR3nt: TGTGCCACCAGCAGACCAACTACAGGGAGGAGTGAAAAACTGTTTTTT
j_gene: TRBJ1-4
v_gene: TRBV15
d_gene: -
len: 16
abundance: -

CDR3aa: CASSPGGNIQYF
CDR3nt: TGTGCCAGCTCACCGGGGGGAAACATTCAGTACTTC
j_gene: TRBJ2-4
v_gene: TRBV18
d_gene: -
len: 12
abundance: -

CDR3aa: CASRGGQGDWEQFF
CDR3nt: TGTGCCAGCAGAGGTGGACAGGGGGATTGGGAGCAGTTCTTC
j_gene: TRBJ2-1
v_gene: TRBV2
d_gene: TRBD1
len: 14
abundance: -

CDR3aa: CASSFLRGNEQFF
CDR3nt: TGTGCCAGCAGCTTCCTGCGGGGGAATGAGCAGTTCTTC
j_gene: TRBJ2-1
v_gene: TRBV11-3
d_gene: TRBD2
len: 13
abundance: -

CDR3aa: CASSLAASLAGGPGYEQYF
CDR3nt: TGTGCCAGCAGCTTAGCCGCCAGCCTAGCGGGGGGGCCAGGCTACGAGCAGTACTTC
j_gene: TRBJ2-7
v_gene: TRBV11-2
d_gene: TRBD2
len: 19
abundance: -

CDR3aa: CASTSRSPGELFF
CDR3nt: TGTGCCAGCACCTCGCGGTCTCCCGGGGAGCTGTTTTTT
j_gene: TRBJ2-2
v_gene: TRBV6-5
d_gene: -
len: 13
abundance: -

CDR3aa: CASSEQGRTEAFF
CDR3nt: TGCGCCAGCAGTGAGCAGGGGAGGACTGAAGCTTTCTTT
j_gene: TRBJ1-1
v_gene: TRBV10-2
d_gene: -
len: 13
abundance: -

CDR3aa: CASSESLETQYF
CDR3nt: TGTGCCAGCAGTGAAAGTTTGGAGACCCAGTACTTC
j_gene: TRBJ2-5
v_gene: TRBV25-1
d_gene: -
len: 12
abundance: -

CDR3aa: CASRETGVGRETQYF
CDR3nt: TGTGCCAGCAGGGAAACAGGGGTTGGGCGGGAGACCCAGTACTTC
j_gene: TRBJ2-5
v_gene: TRBV2
d_gene: TRBD1
len: 15
abundance: -

CDR3aa: CASSDQAEAFF
CDR3nt: TGTGCCAGCAGCGATCAGGCTGAAGCTTTCTTT
j_gene: TRBJ1-1
v_gene: TRBV2
d_gene: -
len: 11
abundance: -

CDR3aa: CASSFGGADTEAFF
CDR3nt: TGCGCCAGCAGCTTCGGGGGGGCGGACACTGAAGCTTTCTTT
j_gene: TRBJ1-1
v_gene: TRBV5-1
d_gene: -
len: 14
abundance: once

CDR3aa: CASSQVGEKLFF
CDR3nt: TGTGCCAGCAGCCAAGTGGGTGAAAAACTGTTTTTT
j_gene: TRBJ1-4
v_gene: TRBV3-1/TRBV3-2
d_gene: -
len: 12
abundance: -

CDR3aa: CASSLPGQGASEQYF
CDR3nt: TGTGCCAGCAGCTTACCGGGACAGGGGGCGTCCGAGCAGTACTTC
j_gene: TRBJ2-7
v_gene: TRBV3-1/TRBV3-2
d_gene: TRBD1
len: 15
abundance: -

CDR3aa: CACEADEAKNIQYF
CDR3nt: TGTGCCTGCGAAGCAGACGAGGCCAAAAACATTCAGTACTTC
j_gene: TRBJ2-4
v_gene: TRBV30
d_gene: -
len: 14
abundance: -

CDR3aa: CASRSLRDRVYF
CDR3nt: TGTGCCAGCAGGTCTCTTCGGGACAGGGTCTACTTC
j_gene: TRBJ2-5
v_gene: TRBV12-3/TRBV12-4
d_gene: TRBD1
len: 12
abundance: -

CDR3aa: CASSSLPAGTDTQYF
CDR3nt: TGCGCCAGCAGCTCCTTGCCTGCAGGCACAGATACGCAGTATTTT
j_gene: TRBJ2-3
v_gene: TRBV5-1
d_gene: -
len: 15
abundance: -

CDR3aa: CASRLVTSVGETQYF
CDR3nt: TGCGCCAGCAGGCTGGTGACTAGCGTGGGCGAGACCCAGTACTTC
j_gene: TRBJ2-5
v_gene: TRBV5-1
d_gene: TRBD2
len: 15
abundance: -